These 8 T cell receptor beta chains were sequenced from one sample in a study of T cells in Graves' hyperthyroidism and ophthalmopathy. Researchers amplified the TCR beta CDR3 regions from RNA transcripts. An initial round of RT-PCR targeting the TCR CDR3 relied on the HTBI primer set. TCRdb analysed the multiplex PCR reads with MiXCR anew, one entry per CDR3 protein. The table lists under 750,000 distinct CDR3 sequences, roughly a sixth of them singletons. Material: blood. Every receptor here comes from a woman aged 45-65 years with Graves' hyperthyroidism that later progressed to Graves' ophthalmopathy.

The chain joins TRBV10-3 to TRBJ2-4; D not resolved. The CDR3 has 16 residues. Germline V gene data show CDR1 as ENHRY and CDR2 as SYGVKD. V dropped 3 bases and J dropped 0 bases, with 12 bases sitting between them. The CDR3 bases are TGTGCCATCAGTGACGTAGAGGAGCTAGCCAAAAACATTCAGTACTTC. Encoded protein: CAISDVEELAKNIQYF.

The V and J genes are TRBV30 and TRBJ2-7; 7 bases match TRBD1. The germline V gene has CDR1 GTSNPN and CDR2 SVGIG (reference sequence). This CDR3 has 13 amino acids. Trimming took 2 bases from V and 5 from J; bases not matched to a gene: 6. In nucleotides, the CDR3 is TGTGCCTGGAGTTTCGCACAGGGGAACGAGCAGTACTTC. The encoded protein is CAWSFAQGNEQYF.

There are a few counts of this clonotype. The J gene is TRBJ1-2, the V gene TRBV20-1; weak D call: TRBD1 (5 bases). V lost 1 base, J lost 3 bases, and 12 bases lay in between. The germline V gene has CDR1 DFQATT and CDR2 SNEGSKA (reference sequence). The CDR3 runs to 14 residues. The CDR3: CSARGGPRDYGYTF. CDR3 sequence (DNA): TGCAGTGCTAGAGGGGGACCTCGGGACTATGGCTACACCTTC.

The chain couples TRBV7-9 to TRBJ2-7; the D gene is possibly TRBD1 (5 bases). With 4 bases removed from V and 3 bases from J, the gap between germline ends came to 10 bases. The germline V gene has CDR1 SEHNR and CDR2 FQNEAQ (reference sequence). This CDR3 is 13 amino acids long. CDR3 region: CASSSTDLYEQYF. Here the CDR3 DNA reads TGTGCCAGCAGCTCGACAGACCTCTACGAGCAGTACTTC.

This clonotype was found a few times. V usage is TRBV11-2 and J usage is TRBJ1-3; unclear D gene. Per germline, CDR1 SGHAT and CDR2 FQNNGV. The CDR3 extends over 15 amino acids. V lost 6 bases and J lost 2, with 14 bases in between. The CDR3, as DNA: TGTGCCAGCAGTTACTCTAACAGCCCTGGAAACACCATATATTTT. Translated: CASSYSNSPGNTIYF. Full variable domain (remainder filled in from reference TRBV11-2 and TRBJ1-3): EAGVAQSPRYKIIEKRQSVAFWCNPISGHATLYWYQQILGQGPKLLIQFQNNGVVDDSQLPKDRFSAERLKGVDSTLKIQPAKLEDSAVYLCASSYSNSPGNTIYFGEGSWLTVV.

This clonotype was observed many times. V and J are TRBV3-1 and TRBJ1-1, with 7 bases fitting TRBD1. The CDR3 runs 16 residues. V lost 0 bases to trimming and J lost 0 bases; unmatched junction nucleotides: 4. The germline V gene has CDR1 LGHDT and CDR2 YNNKEL (reference sequence). DNA of the CDR3: TGTGCCAGCAGCCAAGAGGGGGACAGAATGAACACTGAAGCTTTCTTT. Its translation: CASSQEGDRMNTEAFF.

This clonotype was seen only a few times. The chain joins TRBV10-3 to TRBJ2-7; D is perhaps TRBD1 or TRBD2 (5 bases each). The V end was cut by 2 bases, the J end by 3 bases, with 20 bases between. The CDR3 contains 17 residues. Germline V lookup: CDR1 ENHRY, CDR2 SYGVKD. DNA for the CDR3: TGTGCCATCAGTGAGGGGACCACGGGCGCGGGCATCTACGAGCAGTACTTC. Translation: CAISEGTTGAGIYEQYF.

V and J are TRBV9 and TRBJ2-3; 11 nucleotides match TRBD2. The CDR3 has 19 amino acids. Looked up from germline, CDR1 is SGDLS and CDR2 is YYNGEE. With 2 bases clipped from V and 0 bases from J, the junction kept 11 bases outside the gene matches. CDR3 sequence: CASSVRVAGGKVSTDTQYF. The CDR3, as DNA: TGTGCCAGCAGCGTTAGGGTAGCGGGGGGGAAAGTTAGCACAGATACGCAGTATTTT.